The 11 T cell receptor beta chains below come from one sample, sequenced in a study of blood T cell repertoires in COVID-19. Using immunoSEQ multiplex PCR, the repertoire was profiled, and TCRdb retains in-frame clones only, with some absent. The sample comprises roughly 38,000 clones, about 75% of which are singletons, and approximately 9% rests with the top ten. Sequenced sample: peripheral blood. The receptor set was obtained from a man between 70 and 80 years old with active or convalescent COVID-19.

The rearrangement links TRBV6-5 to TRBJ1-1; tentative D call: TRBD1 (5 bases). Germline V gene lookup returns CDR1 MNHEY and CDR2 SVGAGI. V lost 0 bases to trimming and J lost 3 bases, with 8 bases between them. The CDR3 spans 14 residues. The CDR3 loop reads CASSYSAGDTEAFF. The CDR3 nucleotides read TGTGCCAGCAGTTACTCCGCGGGGGACACTGAAGCTTTCTTT.

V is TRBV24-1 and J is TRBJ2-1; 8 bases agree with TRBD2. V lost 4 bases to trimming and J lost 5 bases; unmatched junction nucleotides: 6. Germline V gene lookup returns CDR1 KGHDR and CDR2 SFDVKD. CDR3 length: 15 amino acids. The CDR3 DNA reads TGTGCCACCAGTGACCCTACGGGGGGGAACAATGAGCAGTTCTTC. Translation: CATSDPTGGNNEQFF.

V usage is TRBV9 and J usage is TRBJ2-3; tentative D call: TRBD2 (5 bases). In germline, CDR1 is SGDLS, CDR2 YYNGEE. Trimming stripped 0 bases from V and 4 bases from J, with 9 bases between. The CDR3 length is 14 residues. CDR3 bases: TGTGCCAGCAGCGTAGGAGGGTACGCAGATACGCAGTATTTT. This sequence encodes CASSVGGYADTQYF.

The CDR3 is CASSFSGTGVGEQYF. The CDR3 nucleotides read TGTGCCAGCAGTTTTTCCGGGACAGGGGTTGGCGAGCAGTACTTC. The chain is built from TRBV28 and TRBJ2-7, with 10 bases fitting TRBD1. CDR1 MDHEN and CDR2 SYDVKM come from the germline V gene. The CDR3 has 15 amino acids. V lost 3 bases and J lost 6; bases outside the gene matches: 8. Drawing the rest from reference TRBV28 and TRBJ2-7, the complete variable domain is DVKVTQSSRYLVKRTGEKVFLECVQDMDHENMFWYRQDPGLGLRLIYFSYDVKMKEKGDIPEGYSVSREKKERFSLILESASTNQTSMYLCASSFSGTGVGEQYFGPGTRLTVT.

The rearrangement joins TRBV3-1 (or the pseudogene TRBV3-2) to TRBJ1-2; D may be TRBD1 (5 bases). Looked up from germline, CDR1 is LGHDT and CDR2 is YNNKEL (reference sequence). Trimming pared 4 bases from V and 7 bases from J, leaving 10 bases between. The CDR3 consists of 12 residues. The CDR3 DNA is TGTGCCAGCAGCCTCAGGGAGGGTGGCTACACCTTC. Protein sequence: CASSLREGGYTF.

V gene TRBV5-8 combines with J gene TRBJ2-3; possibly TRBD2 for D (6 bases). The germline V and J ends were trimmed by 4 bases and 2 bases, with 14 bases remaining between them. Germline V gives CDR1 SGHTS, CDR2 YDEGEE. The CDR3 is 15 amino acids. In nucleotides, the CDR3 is TGTGCCAGCAGCGGAACGGGGGAATCCACAGATACGCAGTATTTT. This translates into CASSGTGESTDTQYF.

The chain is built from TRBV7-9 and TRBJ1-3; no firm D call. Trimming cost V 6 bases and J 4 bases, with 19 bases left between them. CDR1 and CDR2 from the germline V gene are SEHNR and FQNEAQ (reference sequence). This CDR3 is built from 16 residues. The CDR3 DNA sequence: TGTGCCAGCAGTCGTCGGAACGCCGGAGGCGGAAACACCATATATTTT. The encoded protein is CASSRRNAGGGNTIYF. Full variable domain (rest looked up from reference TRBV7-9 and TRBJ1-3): DTGVSQNPRHKITKRGQNVTFRCDPISEHNRLYWYRQTLGQGPEFLTYFQNEAQLEKSRLLSDRFSAERPKGSFSTLEIQRTEQGDSAMYLCASSRRNAGGGNTIYFGEGSWLTVV.

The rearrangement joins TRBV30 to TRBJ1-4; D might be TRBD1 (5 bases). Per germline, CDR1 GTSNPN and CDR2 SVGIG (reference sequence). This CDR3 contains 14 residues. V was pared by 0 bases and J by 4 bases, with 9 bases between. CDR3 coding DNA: TGTGCCTGGAGTGTTGACAGCAGTAATGAAAAACTGTTTTTT. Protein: CAWSVDSSNEKLFF.

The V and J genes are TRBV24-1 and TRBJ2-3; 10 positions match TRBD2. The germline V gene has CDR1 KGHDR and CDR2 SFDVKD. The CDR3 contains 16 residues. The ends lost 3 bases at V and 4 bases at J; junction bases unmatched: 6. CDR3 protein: CATSDRLAGSADTQYF. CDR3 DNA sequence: TGTGCCACCAGTGATCGACTAGCGGGTTCGGCAGATACGCAGTATTTT.

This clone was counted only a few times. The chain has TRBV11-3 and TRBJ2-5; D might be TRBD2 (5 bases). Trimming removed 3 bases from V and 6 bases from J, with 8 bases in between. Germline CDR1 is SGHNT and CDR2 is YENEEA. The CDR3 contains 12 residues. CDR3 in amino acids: CASSFREQTQYF. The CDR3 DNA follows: TGTGCCAGCAGCTTTAGGGAGCAGACCCAGTACTTC.

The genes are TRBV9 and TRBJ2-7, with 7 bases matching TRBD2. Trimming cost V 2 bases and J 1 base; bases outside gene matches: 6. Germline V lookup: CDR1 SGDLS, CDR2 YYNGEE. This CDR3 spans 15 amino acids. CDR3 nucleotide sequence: TGTGCCAGCAGCGTGGCCAGCGGGGCTTCCTACGAGCAGTACTTC. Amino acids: CASSVASGASYEQYF.